The subject of this entry is one T cell receptor beta chain. This record belongs to a study of neurological immune-mediated disorders. Background on the study: Within the group of around 35 multiple sclerosis patients, 31 were relapsing-remitting, while 3 were secondary progressive.

The CDR3 loop spans 15 amino acids. V was clipped by 7 bases and J by 5 bases; unmatched bases: 12. The germline V gene encodes CDR1 SGDLS and CDR2 YYNGEE. TCRdb ran MiXCR on the 5' RACE reads and lists one entry per CDR3 protein. The sample yields tens of thousands of distinct CDR3 sequences, 4.5% to 7% seen once. The sequence was obtained from a woman between 18 and 29 years old with multiple sclerosis. The material sequenced was CD4+ T cells from blood. This chain links TRBV9 with TRBJ1-5; 7 nucleotides align to TRBD1. The CDR3 sequence: CASSPGAGGDQPQHF. CDR3 nucleotide sequence: TGTGCCAGCTCCCCCGGGGCAGGGGGGGATCAGCCCCAGCATTTT.